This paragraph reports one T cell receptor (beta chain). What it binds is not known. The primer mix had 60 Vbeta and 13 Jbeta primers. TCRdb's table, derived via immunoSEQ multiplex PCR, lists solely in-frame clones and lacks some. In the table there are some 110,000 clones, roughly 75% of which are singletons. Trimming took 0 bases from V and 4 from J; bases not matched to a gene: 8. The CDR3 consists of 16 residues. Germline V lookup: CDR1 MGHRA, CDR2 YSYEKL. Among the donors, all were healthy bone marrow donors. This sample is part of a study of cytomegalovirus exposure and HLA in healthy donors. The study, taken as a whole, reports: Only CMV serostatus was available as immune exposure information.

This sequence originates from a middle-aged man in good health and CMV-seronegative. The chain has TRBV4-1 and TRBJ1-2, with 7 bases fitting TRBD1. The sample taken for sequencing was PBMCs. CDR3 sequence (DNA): TGCGCCAGCAGCCAAGAGGCCAGACAGGGACTCTATGGCTACACCTTC. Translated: CASSQEARQGLYGYTF.